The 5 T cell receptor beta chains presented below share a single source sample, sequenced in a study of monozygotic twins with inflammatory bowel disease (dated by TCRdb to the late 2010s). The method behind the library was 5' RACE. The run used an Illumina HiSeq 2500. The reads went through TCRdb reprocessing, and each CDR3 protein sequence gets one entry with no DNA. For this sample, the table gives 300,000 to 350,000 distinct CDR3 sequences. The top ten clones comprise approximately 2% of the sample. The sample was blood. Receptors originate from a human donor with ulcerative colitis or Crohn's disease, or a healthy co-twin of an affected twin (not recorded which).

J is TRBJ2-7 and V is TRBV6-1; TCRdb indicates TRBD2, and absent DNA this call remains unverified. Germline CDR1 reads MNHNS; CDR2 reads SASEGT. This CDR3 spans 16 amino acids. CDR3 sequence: CASSTSGLAISYEQYF.

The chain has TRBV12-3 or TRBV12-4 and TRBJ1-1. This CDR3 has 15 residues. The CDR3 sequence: CASSLGSGFHTEAFF.

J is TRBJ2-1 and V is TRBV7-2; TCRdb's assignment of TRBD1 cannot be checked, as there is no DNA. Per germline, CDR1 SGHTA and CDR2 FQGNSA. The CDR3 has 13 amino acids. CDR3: CASNFRGPGEQFF.

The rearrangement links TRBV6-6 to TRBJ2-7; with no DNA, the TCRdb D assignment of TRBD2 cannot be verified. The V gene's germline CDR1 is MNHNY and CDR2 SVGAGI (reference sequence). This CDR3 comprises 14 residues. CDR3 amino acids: CASSSLGRAGEQYF.

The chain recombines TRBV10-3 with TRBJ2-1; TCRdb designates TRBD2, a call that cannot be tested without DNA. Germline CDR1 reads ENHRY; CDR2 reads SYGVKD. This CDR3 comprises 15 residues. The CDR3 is CAIRTAESSYNEQFF.